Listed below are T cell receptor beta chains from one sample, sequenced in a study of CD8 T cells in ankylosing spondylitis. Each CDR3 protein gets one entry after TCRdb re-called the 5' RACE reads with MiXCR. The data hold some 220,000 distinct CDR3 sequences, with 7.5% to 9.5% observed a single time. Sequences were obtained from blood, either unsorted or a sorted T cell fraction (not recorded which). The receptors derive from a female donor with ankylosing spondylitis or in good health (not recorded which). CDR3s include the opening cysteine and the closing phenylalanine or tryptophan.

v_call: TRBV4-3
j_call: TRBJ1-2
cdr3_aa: CASSQNHRAYYGYTF

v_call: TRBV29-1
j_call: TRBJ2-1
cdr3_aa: CSVGRGSYNEQFF

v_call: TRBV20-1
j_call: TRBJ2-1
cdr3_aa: CSPGRTDEQFF

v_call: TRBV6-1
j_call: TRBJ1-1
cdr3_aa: CAGREGYTEAFF

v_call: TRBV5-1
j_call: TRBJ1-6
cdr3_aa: CASSLDRVRGSPLHF

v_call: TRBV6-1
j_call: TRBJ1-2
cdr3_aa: CASKGAGEYYGYTF

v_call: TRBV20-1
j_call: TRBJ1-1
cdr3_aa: CSATAGTGGMNTEAFF

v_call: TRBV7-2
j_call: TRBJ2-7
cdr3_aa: CVSSPDSAGIREQYF

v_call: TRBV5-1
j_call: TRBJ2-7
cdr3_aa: CASSLSFDEQYF

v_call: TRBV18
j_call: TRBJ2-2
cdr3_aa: CASSSQAGRPPGELFF

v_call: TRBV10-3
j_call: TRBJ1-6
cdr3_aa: CAISEWTVNNSPLHF

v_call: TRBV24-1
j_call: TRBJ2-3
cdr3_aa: CATSAGQPDTQYF

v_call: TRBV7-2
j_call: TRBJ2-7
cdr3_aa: CASSAVAGNYEQYF

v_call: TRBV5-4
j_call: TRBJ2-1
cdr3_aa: CASSLDLNEQFF

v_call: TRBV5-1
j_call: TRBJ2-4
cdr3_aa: CASSLAQGNAKNIQYF

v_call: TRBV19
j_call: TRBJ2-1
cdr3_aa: CASSWSPEGEQFF

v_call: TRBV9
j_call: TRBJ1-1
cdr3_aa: CASSTGPGLNTEAFF

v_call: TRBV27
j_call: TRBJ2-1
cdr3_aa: CASSTGLLWGGSEQFF

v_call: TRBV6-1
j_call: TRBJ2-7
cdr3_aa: CASSEEGTSTYEQYF